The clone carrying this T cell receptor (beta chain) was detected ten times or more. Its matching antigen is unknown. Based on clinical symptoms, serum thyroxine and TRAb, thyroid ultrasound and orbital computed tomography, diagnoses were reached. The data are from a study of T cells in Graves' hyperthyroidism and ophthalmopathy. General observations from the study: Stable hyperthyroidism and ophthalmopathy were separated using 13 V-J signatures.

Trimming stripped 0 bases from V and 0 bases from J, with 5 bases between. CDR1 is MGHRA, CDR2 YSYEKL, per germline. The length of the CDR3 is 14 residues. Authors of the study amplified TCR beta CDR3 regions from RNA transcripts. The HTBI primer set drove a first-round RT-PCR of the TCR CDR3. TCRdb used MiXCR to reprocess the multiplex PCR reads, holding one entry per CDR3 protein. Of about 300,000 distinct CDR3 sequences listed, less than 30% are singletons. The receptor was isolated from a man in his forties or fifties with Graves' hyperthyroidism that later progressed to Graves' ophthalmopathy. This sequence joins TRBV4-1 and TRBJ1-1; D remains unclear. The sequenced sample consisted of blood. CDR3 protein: CASSQEGLNTEAFF. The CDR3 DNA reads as TGCGCCAGCAGCCAAGAGGGATTGAACACTGAAGCTTTCTTT.